The rows below give T cell receptor beta chains drawn from one sample of a study of regulatory T cells in long-lasting Graves disease. TCRdb recomputed calls from the multiplex PCR reads with MiXCR, one row per CDR3 protein. The data hold approximately 440,000 distinct CDR3 sequences, with 15% to 20% observed a single time. These same records also appear under a second study, on T cells in Graves' hyperthyroidism and ophthalmopathy.

Sequencing was performed on peripheral blood mononuclear cells (PBMCs), taken at new diagnosis, from a patient treated with antithyroid drugs. The receptors shown here come from a man between 40 and 49 years old with Graves disease. Each CDR3 is given with its conserved first and last residue. The D gene is left open where the match is weak. Rows give clone size only sometimes, using once, few, many, or a class for an expanded clone.

d_call clone_size j_call v_call cdr3_aa cdr3_nt
NA many TRBJ1-6 TRBV12-3/TRBV12-4 CASSARDGSNSPLHF TGTGCCAGCAGTGCCCGGGACGGATCGAATTCACCCCTCCACTTT
TRBD1 NA TRBJ2-3 TRBV3-1 CASSPYRGGGRDTQYF TGTGCCAGCAGCCCCTACAGGGGCGGAGGAAGAGATACGCAGTATTTT
NA many TRBJ2-7 TRBV20-1 CSAPRDGDEQYF TGCAGTGCTCCCCGGGACGGGGACGAGCAGTACTTC
NA NA TRBJ2-5 TRBV15 CATSRVDRGTQYF TGTGCCACCAGCAGAGTGGACCGGGGGACCCAGTACTTC
NA NA TRBJ2-1 TRBV18 CASSPSEFSYNEQFF TGTGCCAGCTCACCATCTGAGTTCTCCTACAATGAGCAGTTCTTC
TRBD1 NA TRBJ1-4 TRBV24-1 CATSDRGTGDEKLFF TGTGCCACCAGTGACCGTGGGACAGGGGATGAAAAACTGTTTTTT
NA many TRBJ2-1 TRBV27 CASSWWEGVSNEQFF TGTGCCAGCAGTTGGTGGGAGGGGGTAAGCAATGAGCAGTTCTTC
NA NA TRBJ2-5 TRBV9 CASSGEGGKTQYF TGTGCCAGCAGTGGTGAGGGGGGAAAGACCCAGTACTTC
NA many TRBJ1-1 TRBV7-2 CASSLVPGVNTEAFF TGTGCCAGCAGCTTAGTACCAGGGGTGAACACTGAAGCTTTCTTT
NA few TRBJ1-5 TRBV19 CASSGQTRNQPQHF TGTGCCAGTAGCGGACAGACACGCAATCAGCCCCAGCATTTT
NA many TRBJ2-7 TRBV28 CASSLPLGQNYEQYF TGTGCCAGCAGTTTACCTCTCGGACAGAACTACGAGCAGTACTTC
TRBD2 many TRBJ2-3 TRBV7-8 CASSQLAGVVTDTQYF TGTGCCAGCAGTCAATTAGCGGGAGTTGTCACAGATACGCAGTATTTT